The 29 T cell receptor beta chains below were found in one sample sequenced in a study of T cells in Graves' hyperthyroidism and ophthalmopathy. The investigators amplified TCR beta CDR3 regions from RNA transcripts. RT-PCR in the first round (using the HTBI primer set) targeted the TCR CDR3. TCRdb passed the multiplex PCR reads through MiXCR, listing each CDR3 protein once. The repertoire includes 300,000 to 500,000 distinct CDR3 sequences, over 13% of them detected once, and under 30% sits in the top ten. Sequencing input: blood. All receptors derive from a man in his forties or fifties with Graves' ophthalmopathy.

This clonotype was detected ten times or more. This sequence joins TRBV3-1 and TRBJ1-1; the D is unclear. Trimming removed 7 bases from V and 2 bases from J, with 17 bases in between. Looked up from germline, CDR1 is LGHDT and CDR2 is YNNKEL (reference sequence). This CDR3 has 15 amino acids. The CDR3 bases are TGTGCCAGCACCATCTTTAGCCGGGAAAACACTGAAGCTTTCTTT. This translates into CASTIFSRENTEAFF. The full variable domain, its missing parts supplied by reference TRBV3-1 and TRBJ1-1, is DTAVSQTPKYLVTQMGNDKSIKCEQNLGHDTMYWYKQDSKKFLKIMFSYNNKELIINETVPNRFSPKSPDKAHLNLHINSLELGDSAVYFCASTIFSRENTEAFFGQGTRLTVV.

V gene TRBV12-3 or TRBV12-4 combines with J gene TRBJ2-2; 7 nucleotides match TRBD2. CDR3 length: 14 residues. The ends lost 7 bases at V and 3 bases at J; junction bases unmatched: 5. As DNA, the CDR3 is TGTGCCAGCATTGGGCGGGAGTACACCGGGGAGCTGTTTTTT. This sequence encodes CASIGREYTGELFF.

Only a few counts were recorded for this clonotype. The chain couples TRBV27 to TRBJ2-5; a weak D match, TRBD1 (7 bases). Trimming removed 2 bases at V and 5 bases at J, with 15 bases between. Germline V CDR1 and CDR2: MNHEY, SMNVEV (reference sequence). The CDR3 is 15 amino acids. The CDR3 region is CASSLQQGRMETQYF. The CDR3 nucleotides read TGTGCCAGCAGTTTACAACAGGGGAGGATGGAGACCCAGTACTTC.

The V call is TRBV7-2, the J call TRBJ2-7; no clear D gene. CDR1 is SGHTA, CDR2 FQGNSA, per germline. The CDR3 extends over 14 amino acids. V lost 6 bases and J 1 base, leaving 13 bases between the germline ends. CDR3 sequence (DNA): TGTGCCAGCAGATGGGTGCACACTTCCTACGAGCAGTACTTC. It yields the protein CASRWVHTSYEQYF.

The genes are TRBV20-1 and TRBJ2-2; D possibly corresponds to TRBD1 (5 bases). The V end was cut by 3 bases, the J end by 5 bases, with 10 bases between. CDR1 and CDR2 from the germline V gene are DFQATT and SNEGSKA (reference sequence). This CDR3 spans 13 amino acids. As DNA, the CDR3 is TGCAGTGCTAGCCAGGGAAGGACCGGGGAGCTGTTTTTT. Amino acids: CSASQGRTGELFF.

The sample holds many counts of this clonotype. This chain connects TRBV19 to TRBJ2-5, with D perhaps being TRBD1 or TRBD2 (6 bases each). Per germline, CDR1 LNHDA and CDR2 SQIVND (reference sequence). Trimming shortened V by 9 bases and J by 2 bases, and 13 bases separated the two germline ends. This CDR3 region has 13 residues. CDR3 amino acids: CASSLGGQETQYF. In DNA, the CDR3 is TGTGCCAGCAGCTTAGGGGGGCAAGAGACCCAGTACTTC.

This clonotype occurred a few times. The rearrangement links TRBV30 to TRBJ2-5, with D possibly being TRBD1 or TRBD2 (6 bases each). Deletions cut 2 bases from V and 5 bases from J, with 12 bases between. The CDR3 consists of 13 residues. The germline V gene encodes CDR1 GTSNPN and CDR2 SVGIG (reference sequence). CDR3 protein: CAWSRGVAETQYF. The CDR3, as DNA: TGTGCCTGGAGTAGGGGGGTGGCGGAGACCCAGTACTTC.

This clonotype was recorded a few times. The chain links TRBV20-1 to TRBJ2-7; either TRBD1 or TRBD2 may supply D (5 bases each). Germline CDR1 and CDR2: DFQATT and SNEGSKA (reference sequence). The CDR3 contains 14 residues. Deletions cut 6 bases from V and 2 bases from J, with 17 bases between. The CDR3: CSARRGERAYEQYF. The DNA for the CDR3 is TGCAGTGCCAGACGAGGGGAAAGGGCCTACGAGCAGTACTTC.

This clonotype came up many times. The rearrangement joins TRBV3-1 to TRBJ2-1; D is possibly TRBD2 (5 bases). The CDR3 sequence is 16 residues long. Germline CDR1 reads LGHDT; CDR2 reads YNNKEL (reference sequence). Deletions cut 5 bases from V and 8 bases from J, with 22 bases between. The CDR3 spells CASSSRLSTRADEQFF. The CDR3 nucleotides read TGTGCCAGCAGCTCCCGACTGTCAACTAGGGCGGATGAGCAGTTCTTC.

This clonotype was counted ten times or more. The CDR3 is CASRQGVLGNQPQHF. The CDR3 coding sequence is TGTGCCAGCAGACAGGGGGTTTTGGGCAATCAGCCCCAGCATTTT. The chain uses TRBV5-5 and TRBJ1-5; 8 bases are shared with TRBD1. The length of the CDR3 is 15 residues. Looked up from germline, CDR1 is SGHKS and CDR2 is YYEKEE (reference sequence). V dropped 5 bases and J dropped 2; count of bases not matched to a gene: 6.

This CDR3 reads CASSLRGLAGGMETQYF. The CDR3 DNA is TGTGCCAGCAGTTTAAGGGGACTAGCGGGAGGAATGGAGACCCAGTACTTC. The chain joins TRBV12-3 or TRBV12-4 to TRBJ2-5; 15 positions match TRBD2. Trimming took 2 bases from V and 5 from J; bases not matched to a gene: 6. This CDR3 has 17 amino acids.

The chain joins TRBV25-1 to TRBJ2-2, with 9 bases aligning to TRBD1. The V and J ends lost 4 bases and 7 bases, in that order; junction bases with no gene match: 13. Germline V CDR1 and CDR2: MGHDK, SYGVNS. The CDR3 contains 17 residues. CDR3 in DNA: TGTGCCAGCAGTGGAGCCTCAGGGACAGGGAATATCGGGGAGCTGTTTTTT. Its protein product is CASSGASGTGNIGELFF.

At least ten counts were recorded for this clonotype. The chain employs TRBV20-1 and TRBJ2-7; 8 nucleotides align to TRBD1. V trimming: 6 bases; J trimming: 1 base; junction bases outside the gene matches: 5. The CDR3 spans 13 residues. The germline gives CDR1 DFQATT, CDR2 SNEGSKA (reference sequence). The CDR3 DNA is TGCAGTGCCGCAGGGGGCTCGTCCTACGAGCAGTACTTC. This gives the protein CSAAGGSSYEQYF.

This clonotype was recorded once. CDR3 bases: TGTGCCAGCAGTTACGGTCAGGGGAAGCAGTACTTC. Its protein product is CASSYGQGKQYF. This chain uses TRBV6-2 or TRBV6-3 with TRBJ2-7, with D perhaps matching TRBD1 (6 bases). Trimming took 2 bases from V and 8 from J, leaving 10 bases between them. Germline V gene data show CDR1 as MNHEY and CDR2 as SVGEGT. The CDR3 covers 12 residues.

This clonotype was observed at least ten times. This sequence joins TRBV3-1 and TRBJ1-2, with unresolved D. The CDR3 is 15 residues long. Germline CDR1 reads LGHDT; CDR2 reads YNNKEL (reference sequence). Trimming stripped 1 base from V and 6 bases from J, with 15 bases between. The CDR3: CASSQGTTGHHGYTF. DNA of the CDR3: TGTGCCAGCAGCCAAGGAACGACGGGTCACCATGGCTACACCTTC.

This clonotype has ten or more counts. This sequence joins TRBV9 and TRBJ2-3; D call uncertain. The ends were cut back, 2 bases at V and 6 bases at J, with 13 bases in the middle. Germline V gives CDR1 SGDLS, CDR2 YYNGEE. The CDR3 consists of 14 residues. CDR3 loop: CASSVLGFRDTQYF. DNA for the CDR3: TGTGCCAGCAGCGTTTTGGGTTTTCGCGATACGCAGTATTTT.

This clonotype was found a few times. The rearrangement uses TRBV11-3 and TRBJ2-4; 16 positions agree with TRBD2. Germline CDR1 is SGHNT and CDR2 is YENEEA. The CDR3 is 20 amino acids. Trimming at V came to 3 bases and at J to 2 bases, leaving 10 bases not matched to a gene. The CDR3 region is CASSLVRGLAGGRSKNIQYF. In DNA form, the CDR3 reads TGTGCCAGCAGCTTGGTCCGGGGACTAGCGGGAGGGCGGTCCAAAAACATTCAGTACTTC.

This clonotype was recorded at least ten times. The chain employs TRBV3-1 and TRBJ2-2, with no clear D. The V end was cut by 2 bases, the J end by 0 bases, with 10 bases between. This CDR3 is built from 16 residues. Germline CDR1 is LGHDT and CDR2 is YNNKEL (reference sequence). The chain's CDR3 is CASSQLLTANTGELFF. For the CDR3, the DNA is TGTGCCAGCAGCCAACTATTAACTGCGAACACCGGGGAGCTGTTTTTT.

This clonotype was picked up many times. The CDR3 DNA is TGTGCCAGCAGCCCGATCGGAGGGAGGGACTACGAGCAGTACTTC. Translated: CASSPIGGRDYEQYF. This chain joins TRBV11-2 and TRBJ2-7; 7 positions agree with TRBD2. V trimming: 5 bases; J trimming: 3 bases; junction bases outside the gene matches: 10. Germline CDR1 and CDR2: SGHAT and FQNNGV. The CDR3 runs 15 residues.

This clonotype was recorded a few times. This chain uses TRBV29-1 with TRBJ1-1; D perhaps matches TRBD1 (5 bases). Per the germline V gene, CDR1 is SQVTM and CDR2 is ANQGSEA. V was clipped by 4 bases and J by 4 bases, with 13 bases between them. The CDR3 sequence is 13 residues long. In DNA form, the CDR3 reads TGCAGCGTTGGGACCCCGGGGGGCACTGAAGCTTTCTTT. Its protein product is CSVGTPGGTEAFF.

This clonotype has just a few counts. The V gene is TRBV20-1, the J gene TRBJ2-3; D remains unclear. This CDR3 is built from 14 residues. Between the trimmed V and J ends, which lost 4 bases and 2 bases, there was a span of 13 bases. Germline V gives CDR1 DFQATT, CDR2 SNEGSKA (reference sequence). The DNA of the CDR3 is TGCAGTGCTAAGCAGGTCCAGCCCACAGATACGCAGTATTTT. Amino acid sequence: CSAKQVQPTDTQYF.

The chain is built from TRBV19 and TRBJ2-7; 10 bases are shared with TRBD2. This CDR3 has 17 amino acids. CDR1 LNHDA and CDR2 SQIVND come from the germline V gene (reference sequence). The V and J ends lost 7 bases and 3 bases, in that order; junction bases with no gene match: 15. In DNA, the CDR3 is TGTGCCAGTACCCCCTACTTCGCTAGCGGGAGTTTCTACGAGCAGTACTTC. It yields the protein CASTPYFASGSFYEQYF.

Worth noting for this clonotype: Being one base from a much bigger clone, this may be a read error. V usage is TRBV20-1 and J usage is TRBJ2-7, with D possibly TRBD2 on 5 matching bases. Trimming removed 0 bases from V and 4 bases from J, with 19 bases in between. The CDR3 is 16 residues long. Germline V CDR1 and CDR2: DFQATT, SNEGSKA (reference sequence). The CDR3 DNA sequence: TGCAGTGCTAGAGATCTGCGGGCTCTTTCCCTATACGAGCAGTACTTC. This gives the protein CSARDLRALSLYEQYF.

This clonotype was observed many times. CDR3 amino acids: CASSPTSLSYEQYF. CDR3 bases: TGCGCCAGCAGCCCCACTAGCCTCTCCTACGAGCAGTACTTC. This chain uses TRBV10-2 with TRBJ2-7; the D gene is possibly TRBD2 (6 bases). V lost 6 bases and J 0 bases, leaving 12 bases between the germline ends. Germline CDR1 and CDR2: WSHSY and SAAADI. This CDR3 has 14 residues.

The rearrangement uses TRBV5-6 and TRBJ2-7, with 7 bases fitting TRBD2. The CDR3 is made up of 12 amino acids. J gave up 7 bases and V 4 bases, and 5 bases lay outside the gene matches. The germline gives CDR1 SGHDT, CDR2 YYEEEE. The DNA for the CDR3 is TGTGCCAGCAGCGTCCGACTAGCAGAGCAGTACTTC. It specifies CASSVRLAEQYF.

This clonotype was seen once. The chain joins TRBV7-8 to TRBJ2-2; D is perhaps TRBD1 or TRBD2 (7 bases each). Germline assignment: CDR1 SGHVS and CDR2 FQNEAQ. Trimming cost V 7 bases and J 4 bases, with 19 bases left between them. This CDR3 is built from 16 residues. The CDR3 loop is CASTQGGSPGTGELFF. As DNA, the CDR3 is TGTGCCAGCACCCAGGGGGGGAGCCCAGGCACCGGGGAGCTGTTTTTT.

A remark on this clonotype: This clone may be a read error of a much larger clone one base away. This chain uses TRBV7-2 with TRBJ2-7; 7 nucleotides match TRBD2. The DNA end is a closer match to TRBJ2-1, so the J assignment may be wrong. This CDR3 is 15 amino acids long. CDR1 and CDR2 from the germline V gene are SGHTA and FQGNSA. CDR3 in amino acids: CASSIKASGGYEQFF. DNA for the CDR3: TGTGCCAGTAGTATAAAAGCTAGCGGAGGCTACGAGCAGTTCTTC.

The V gene is TRBV20-1, the J gene TRBJ2-6; D remains unclear. Germline CDR1 reads DFQATT; CDR2 reads SNEGSKA (reference sequence). V lost 4 bases and J lost 0, with 7 bases in between. The CDR3 consists of 14 residues. The CDR3 loop reads CSATPTSGANVLTF. In DNA, the CDR3 is TGCAGTGCTACTCCCACCTCTGGGGCCAACGTCCTGACTTTC.

Comments on this clonotype: A read error is possible here, since a much larger clone lies one base away. CDR3: CASSFGGRDGNEQFF. CDR3 bases: TGTGCCAGCAGTTTTGGGGGAAGGGACGGCAATGAGCAGTTCTTC. V usage is TRBV12-3 or TRBV12-4 and J usage is TRBJ2-1; the D gene could be TRBD1 or TRBD2 (5 bases each). Between the trimmed V and J ends, which lost 3 bases and 6 bases, there was a span of 15 bases. This CDR3 has 15 residues.